The source of this T cell receptor (beta chain) is a study of blood T cell repertoires in COVID-19. Authors' data handling: It was from reference gene primer amplification that nucleated cell counts were estimated. Profiled with immunoSEQ multiplex PCR; TCRdb holds only in-frame clones, not every one. V, J and clone size are those of that table, while D and trimming were read from the DNA. The profile shows 20,000 to 30,000 clones, 94% of them singletons. The ends were cut back, 5 bases at V and 3 bases at J, with 10 bases in the middle. The CDR3 totals 13 residues. The receptor's source is a woman aged 45 to 65 with active COVID-19. The V gene is TRBV12-3 or TRBV12-4, the J gene TRBJ1-1; D gene unclear. Specimen: peripheral blood. The CDR3 sequence is CASSLSGDTEAFF. The CDR3, as DNA: TGTGCCAGCAGTCTTAGCGGGGACACTGAAGCTTTCTTT.